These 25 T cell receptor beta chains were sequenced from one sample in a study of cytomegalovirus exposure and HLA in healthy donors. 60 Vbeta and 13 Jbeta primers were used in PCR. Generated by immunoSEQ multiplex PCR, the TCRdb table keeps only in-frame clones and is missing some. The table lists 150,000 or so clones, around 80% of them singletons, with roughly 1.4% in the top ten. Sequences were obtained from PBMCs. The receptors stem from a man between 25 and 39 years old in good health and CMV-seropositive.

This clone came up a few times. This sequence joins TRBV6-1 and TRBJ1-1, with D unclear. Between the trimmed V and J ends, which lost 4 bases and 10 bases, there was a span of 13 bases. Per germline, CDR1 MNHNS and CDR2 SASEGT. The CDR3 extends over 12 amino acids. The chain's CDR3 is CASSAVAEGAFF. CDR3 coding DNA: TGTGCCAGCAGTGCAGTCGCCGAGGGAGCTTTCTTT.

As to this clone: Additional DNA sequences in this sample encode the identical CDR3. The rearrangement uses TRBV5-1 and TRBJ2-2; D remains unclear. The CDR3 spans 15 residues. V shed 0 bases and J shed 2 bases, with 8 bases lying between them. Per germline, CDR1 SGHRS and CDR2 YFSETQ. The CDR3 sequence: CASSLAGPNTGELFF. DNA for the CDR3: TGCGCCAGCAGCTTGGCTGGGCCCAACACCGGGGAGCTGTTTTTT. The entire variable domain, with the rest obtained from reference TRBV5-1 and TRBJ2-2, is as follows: KAGVTQTPRYLIKTRGQQVTLSCSPISGHRSVSWYQQTPGQGLQFLFEYFSETQRNKGNFPGRFSGRQFSNSRSEMNVSTLELGDSALYLCASSLAGPNTGELFFGEGSRLTVL.

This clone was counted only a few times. CDR3 sequence reads: CASSLLAVPTDTQYF. The DNA for the CDR3 is TGTGCCAGCAGCCTACTAGCGGTTCCCACAGATACGCAGTATTTT. This chain joins TRBV7-3 and TRBJ2-3; 8 bases align to TRBD2. V gave up 5 bases and J gave up 2 bases; unmatched junction bases: 6. The V gene's germline CDR1 is SGHTA and CDR2 FQGTGA. CDR3 length equals 15 residues.

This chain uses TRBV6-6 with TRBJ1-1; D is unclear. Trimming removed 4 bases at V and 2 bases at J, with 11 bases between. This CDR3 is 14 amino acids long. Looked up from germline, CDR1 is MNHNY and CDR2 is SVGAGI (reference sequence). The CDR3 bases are TGTGCCAGCAGTTTCGGTGATATAAACACTGAAGCTTTCTTT. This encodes CASSFGDINTEAFF.

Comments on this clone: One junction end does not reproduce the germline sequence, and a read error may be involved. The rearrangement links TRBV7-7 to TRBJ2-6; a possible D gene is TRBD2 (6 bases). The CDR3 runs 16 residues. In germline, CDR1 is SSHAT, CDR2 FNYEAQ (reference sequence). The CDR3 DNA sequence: TGTGCTAGCAGCTTAGGACCGCGGGGTGGGGCCAACGTCCTGACTTTC. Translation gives CASSLGPRGGANVLTF. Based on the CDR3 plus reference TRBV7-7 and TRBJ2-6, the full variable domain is GAGVSQSPRYKVTKRGQDVTLRCDPISSHATLYWYQQALGQGPEFLTYFNYEAQPDKSGLPSDRFSAERPEGSISTLTIQRTEQRDSAMYRCASSLGPRGGANVLTFGAGSRLTVL.

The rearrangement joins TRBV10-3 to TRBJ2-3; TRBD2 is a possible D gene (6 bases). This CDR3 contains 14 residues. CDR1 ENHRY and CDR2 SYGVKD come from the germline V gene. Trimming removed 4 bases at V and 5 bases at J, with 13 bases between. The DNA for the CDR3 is TGTGCCATCAGTGGTTCCGGGAGACTAGATACGCAGTATTTT. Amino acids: CAISGSGRLDTQYF.

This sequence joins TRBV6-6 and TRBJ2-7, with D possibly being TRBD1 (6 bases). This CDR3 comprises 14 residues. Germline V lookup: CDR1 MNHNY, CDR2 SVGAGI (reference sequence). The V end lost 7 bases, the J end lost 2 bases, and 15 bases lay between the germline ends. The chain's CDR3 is CASNQQGTPYEQYF. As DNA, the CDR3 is TGTGCCAGCAACCAACAGGGCACCCCCTACGAGCAGTACTTC.

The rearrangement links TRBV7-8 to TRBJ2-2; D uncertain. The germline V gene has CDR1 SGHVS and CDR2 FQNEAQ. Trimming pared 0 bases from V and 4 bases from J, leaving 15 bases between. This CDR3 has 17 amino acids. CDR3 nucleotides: TGTGCCAGCAGCTTAGCGGCCATAGCTACGAGCACCGGGGAGCTGTTTTTT. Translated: CASSLAAIATSTGELFF.

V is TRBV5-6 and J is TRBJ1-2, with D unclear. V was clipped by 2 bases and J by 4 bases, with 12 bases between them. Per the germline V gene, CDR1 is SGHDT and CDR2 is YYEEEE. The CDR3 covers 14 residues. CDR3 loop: CASSFQTEPYGYTF. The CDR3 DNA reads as TGTGCCAGCAGCTTTCAAACGGAGCCCTATGGCTACACCTTC.

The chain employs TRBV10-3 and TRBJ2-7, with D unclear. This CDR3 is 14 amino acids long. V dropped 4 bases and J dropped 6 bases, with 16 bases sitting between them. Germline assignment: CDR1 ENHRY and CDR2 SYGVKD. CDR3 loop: CAISASGPRVEQYF. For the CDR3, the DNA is TGTGCCATCAGTGCTTCGGGTCCCCGGGTCGAGCAGTACTTC.

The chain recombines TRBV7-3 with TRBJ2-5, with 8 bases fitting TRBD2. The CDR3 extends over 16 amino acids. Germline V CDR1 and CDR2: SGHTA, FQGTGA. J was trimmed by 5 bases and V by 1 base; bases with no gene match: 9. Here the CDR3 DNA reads TGTGCCAGCAGCTTAAGGTCTGCTGGCGGGAGGGAGACCCAGTACTTC. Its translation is CASSLRSAGGRETQYF. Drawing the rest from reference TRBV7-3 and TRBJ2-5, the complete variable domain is GAGVSQTPSNKVTEKGKYVELRCDPISGHTALYWYRQSLGQGPEFLIYFQGTGAADDSGLPNDRFFAVRPEGSVSTLKIQRTERGDSAVYLCASSLRSAGGRETQYFGPGTRLLVL.

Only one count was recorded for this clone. CDR3 DNA sequence: TGTGCCAGCAGTCAGGGGTCTGGAAACACCATATATTTT. It translates to CASSQGSGNTIYF. The chain joins TRBV28 to TRBJ1-3; possibly TRBD1 for D (6 bases). Trimming took 5 bases from V and 1 from J, leaving 6 bases between them. This CDR3 contains 13 residues. CDR1 MDHEN and CDR2 SYDVKM come from the germline V gene.

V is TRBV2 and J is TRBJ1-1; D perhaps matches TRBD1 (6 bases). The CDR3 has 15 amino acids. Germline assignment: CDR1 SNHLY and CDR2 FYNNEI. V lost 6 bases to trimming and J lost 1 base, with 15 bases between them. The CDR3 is CASSGPKTGNTEAFF. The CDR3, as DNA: TGTGCCAGCAGCGGACCTAAGACAGGGAACACTGAAGCTTTCTTT.

The CDR3: CASSLSGIYEQFF. CDR3 nucleotide sequence: TGTGCCAGCAGCCTTAGCGGGATCTACGAGCAGTTCTTC. The chain has TRBV2 and TRBJ2-7, with TRBD2 matching over 8 bases. The closer fit of TRBJ2-1 to the DNA end suggests the J call may be wrong. The CDR3 is made up of 13 amino acids. Germline V gene data show CDR1 as SNHLY and CDR2 as FYNNEI.

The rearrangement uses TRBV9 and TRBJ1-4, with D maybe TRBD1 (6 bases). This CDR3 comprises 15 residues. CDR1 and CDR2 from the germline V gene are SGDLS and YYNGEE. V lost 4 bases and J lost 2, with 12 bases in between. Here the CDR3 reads CASSQGTSTNEKLFF. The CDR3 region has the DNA TGTGCCAGCAGCCAGGGGACAAGTACTAATGAAAAACTGTTTTTT.

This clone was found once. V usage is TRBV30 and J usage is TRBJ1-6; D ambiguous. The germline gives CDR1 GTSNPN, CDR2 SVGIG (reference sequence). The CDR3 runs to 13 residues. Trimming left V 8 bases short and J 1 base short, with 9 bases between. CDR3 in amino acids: CAGESSYNSPLHF. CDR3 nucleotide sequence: TGTGCCGGGGAGAGTTCCTATAATTCACCCCTCCACTTT.

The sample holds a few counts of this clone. CDR3: CASKLYGYTF. The CDR3 nucleotides are TGTGCCAGCAAACTCTATGGCTACACCTTC. V gene TRBV6-6 combines with J gene TRBJ1-2; D call uncertain. The length of the CDR3 is 10 residues. The V gene's germline CDR1 is MNHNY and CDR2 SVGAGI (reference sequence). Trimming cost V 7 bases and J 4 bases, with 4 bases left between them.

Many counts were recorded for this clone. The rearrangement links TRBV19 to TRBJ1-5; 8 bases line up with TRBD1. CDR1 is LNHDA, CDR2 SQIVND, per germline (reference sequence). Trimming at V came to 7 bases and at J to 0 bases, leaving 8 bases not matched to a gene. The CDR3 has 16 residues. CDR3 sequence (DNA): TGTGCCAGTACCCCGGGACAGGCTTATAGCAATCAGCCCCAGCATTTT. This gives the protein CASTPGQAYSNQPQHF.

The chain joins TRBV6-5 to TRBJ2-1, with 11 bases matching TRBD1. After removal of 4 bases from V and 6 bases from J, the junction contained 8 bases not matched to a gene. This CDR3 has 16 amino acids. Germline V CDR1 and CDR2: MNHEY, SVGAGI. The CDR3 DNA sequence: TGTGCCAGCAGTTGGAGGCCGGGACAGGGGGGCAATGAGCAGTTCTTC. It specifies CASSWRPGQGGNEQFF.

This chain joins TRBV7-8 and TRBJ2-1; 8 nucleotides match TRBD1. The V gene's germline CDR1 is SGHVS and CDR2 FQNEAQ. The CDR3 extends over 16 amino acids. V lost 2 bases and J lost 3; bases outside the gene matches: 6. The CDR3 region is CASSLTGTGLYNEQFF. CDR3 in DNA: TGTGCCAGCAGCTTAACCGGGACAGGCCTCTACAATGAGCAGTTCTTC.

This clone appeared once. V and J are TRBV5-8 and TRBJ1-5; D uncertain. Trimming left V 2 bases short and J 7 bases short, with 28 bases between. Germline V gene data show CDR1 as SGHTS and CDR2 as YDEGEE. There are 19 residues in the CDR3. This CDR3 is CASSLVQIEDPFYGQPQHF. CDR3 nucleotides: TGTGCCAGCAGCTTAGTGCAGATTGAAGATCCCTTTTACGGGCAGCCCCAGCATTTT.

CDR3 region: CATTLTGARYEQYF. The CDR3 region has the DNA TGTGCCACCACCCTGACAGGGGCCCGCTACGAGCAGTACTTC. The rearrangement links TRBV28 to TRBJ2-7, with 8 bases that match TRBD1. Trimming at V came to 10 bases and at J to 3 bases, leaving 11 bases not matched to a gene. The germline gives CDR1 MDHEN, CDR2 SYDVKM. The CDR3 covers 14 residues.

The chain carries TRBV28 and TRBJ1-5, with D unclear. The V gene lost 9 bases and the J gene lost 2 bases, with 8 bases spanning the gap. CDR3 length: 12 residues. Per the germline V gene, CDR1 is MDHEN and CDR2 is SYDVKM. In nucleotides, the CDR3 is TGTGCCAGTTCAGAGGGCAATCAGCCCCAGCATTTT. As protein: CASSEGNQPQHF. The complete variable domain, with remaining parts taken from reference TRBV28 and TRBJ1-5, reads DVKVTQSSRYLVKRTGEKVFLECVQDMDHENMFWYRQDPGLGLRLIYFSYDVKMKEKGDIPEGYSVSREKKERFSLILESASTNQTSMYLCASSEGNQPQHFGDGTRLSIL.

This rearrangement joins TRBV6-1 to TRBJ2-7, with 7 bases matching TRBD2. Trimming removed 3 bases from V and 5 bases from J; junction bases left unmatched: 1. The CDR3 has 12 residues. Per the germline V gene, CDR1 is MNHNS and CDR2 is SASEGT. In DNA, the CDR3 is TGTGCCAGCAGTGACGCGGGAGACGAGCAGTACTTC. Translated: CASSDAGDEQYF.

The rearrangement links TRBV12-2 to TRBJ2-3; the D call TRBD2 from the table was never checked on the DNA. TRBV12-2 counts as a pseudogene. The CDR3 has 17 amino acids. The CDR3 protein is CASRFPTQRENSDTQYF. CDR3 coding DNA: TGTGCAAGTCGCTTCCCAACTCAGCGGGAGAATTCAGATACGCAGTATTTT.